This TCR beta chain is drawn from a study of shared clonotypes between healthy human individuals. The CDR3 extends over 15 amino acids. V was shortened by 3 bases and J by 13 bases, with 19 bases between the two germline ends. Germline V gene data show CDR1 as MNHEY and CDR2 as SVGAGI. TCRdb's copy holds only in-frame clones and misses some; the assay was immunoSEQ multiplex PCR. The sample lists some 1 million clones, roughly 80% occurring once. V and J are TRBV6-5 and TRBJ1-6, with a possible D match to TRBD1 (5 bases). The sequenced sample consisted of memory CD4+ T cells sorted from blood. Subset reported: CD45RA-negative fraction. This TCR was sampled from a man between 18 and 35 years old in good health. CDR3 in DNA: TGTGCCAGCAGTTATGGGGGTATCCCCCGTGACCCCCTCCACTTT. This gives the protein CASSYGGIPRDPLHF.